This TCR beta chain is drawn from a study of T cell responses to AZD1222 COVID-19 vaccine. Study conclusions and caveats: Repertoires in all cases were sampled only once the peak T cell response had passed.

TCRdb's copy holds only in-frame clones and misses some; the assay was immunoSEQ multiplex PCR. The repertoire has some 94,000 clones, roughly 87% of them found once; the top ten carry less than 3%. The length of the CDR3 is 16 residues. Germline V lookup: CDR1 SGHTA, CDR2 FQGTGA. Trimming cost V 4 bases and J 0 bases; bases outside gene matches: 7. In regard to this clone: The antigen is not known.

This specimen was peripheral blood, taken on day 0 of AZD1222 vaccination. The chain links TRBV7-3 to TRBJ2-3, with TRBD1 matching 7 bases. This receptor was identified in an adult in good health. CDR3 region: CASSSERGRSTDTQYF. The CDR3 bases are TGTGCCAGCAGCTCAGAGAGGGGGCGGAGCACAGATACGCAGTATTTT.